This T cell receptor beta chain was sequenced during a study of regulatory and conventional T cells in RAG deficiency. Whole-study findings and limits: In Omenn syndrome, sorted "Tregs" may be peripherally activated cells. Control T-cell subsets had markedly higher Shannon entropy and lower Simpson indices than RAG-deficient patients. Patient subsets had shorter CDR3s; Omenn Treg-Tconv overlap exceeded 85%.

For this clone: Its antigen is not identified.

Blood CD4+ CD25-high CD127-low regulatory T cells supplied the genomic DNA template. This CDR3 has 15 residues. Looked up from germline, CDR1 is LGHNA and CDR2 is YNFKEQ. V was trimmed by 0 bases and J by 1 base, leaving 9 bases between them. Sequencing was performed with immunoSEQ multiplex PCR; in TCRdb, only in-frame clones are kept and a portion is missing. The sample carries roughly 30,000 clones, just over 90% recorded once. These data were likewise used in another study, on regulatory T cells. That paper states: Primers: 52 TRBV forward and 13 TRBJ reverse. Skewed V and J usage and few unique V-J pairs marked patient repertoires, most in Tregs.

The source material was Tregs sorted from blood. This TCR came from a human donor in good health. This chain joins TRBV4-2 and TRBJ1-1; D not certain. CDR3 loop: CASSQDTLTNTEAFF. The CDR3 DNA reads TGTGCCAGCAGCCAAGATACACTGACGAACACTGAAGCTTTCTTT.